This entry lists 21 T cell receptor beta chains sequenced from one sample in a study of Graves' ophthalmopathy and Graves' hyperthyroidism. The authors amplified TCR beta CDR3 regions from RNA transcripts. First-round RT-PCR employed HTBI primers, with a second-round multiplex PCR after it. MiXCR, applied by TCRdb to the multiplex PCR reads, yields one record per CDR3 protein. The table shows 500,000 to 800,000 distinct CDR3 sequences, with over 40% occurring only once. The sequenced material came from peripheral blood. The receptors originated from an adult man with Graves' ophthalmopathy.

The V call is TRBV11-2, the J call TRBJ2-2; the match to TRBD1 covers 9 bases. The CDR3 sequence is 20 residues long. Germline V CDR1 and CDR2: SGHAT, FQNNGV. V shed 3 bases and J 2 bases; nucleotides not matched to a gene: 16. The CDR3 DNA reads TGTGCCAGCAGCTTTCGATACAGGGGGCAGGGGGGGCAAAACACCGGGGAGCTGTTTTTT. Its translation is CASSFRYRGQGGQNTGELFF.

In this sample, this clonotype turned up a few times. The chain employs TRBV6-5 and TRBJ2-7, with 9 bases matching TRBD2. This CDR3 has 14 amino acids. CDR1 is MNHEY and CDR2 is SVGAGI in the germline V gene. V lost 6 bases and J lost 3; bases outside the gene matches: 6. This chain's CDR3 is CASRHSGGLYEQYF. CDR3 DNA: TGTGCCAGCAGACACAGCGGGGGGCTCTACGAGCAGTACTTC.

The V call is TRBV10-3, the J call TRBJ2-7; possibly TRBD1 for D (6 bases). CDR3 length equals 16 residues. V was shortened by 10 bases and J by 0 bases, with 22 bases between the two germline ends. Germline CDR1 ENHRY, CDR2 SYGVKD. CDR3 sequence (DNA): TGTGCCAGTATTTCCCCTGTGGGGACACGCTCCTACGAGCAGTACTTC. Translated, it gives CASISPVGTRSYEQYF.

At least ten counts were recorded for this clonotype. This chain uses TRBV2 with TRBJ2-3; D remains ambiguous. This CDR3 has 11 residues. Germline CDR1 reads SNHLY; CDR2 reads FYNNEI. Trimming stripped 8 bases from V and 2 bases from J, with 5 bases between. This chain's CDR3 is CASLYTDTQYF. CDR3 DNA sequence: TGTGCCAGCTTATACACAGATACGCAGTATTTT.

The sample holds one count of this clonotype. The rearrangement uses TRBV11-2 and TRBJ1-6; 9 positions agree with TRBD1. The germline CDR1 and CDR2 sequences are SGHAT and FQNNGV. The CDR3 loop spans 19 amino acids. V shed 3 bases, J shed 11 bases, and the junction held 20 bases outside the gene matches. CDR3 residues: CASSLEGGRTGTGRTPLHF. The CDR3, as DNA: TGTGCCAGCAGCTTGGAAGGGGGCAGGACCGGGACAGGGCGGACACCCCTCCACTTT.

Of note for this clonotype: Sequence at one end of the junction differs from germline and may be a read error. This chain connects TRBV10-3 to TRBJ2-2; no clear D gene. Germline V gene lookup returns CDR1 ENHRY and CDR2 SYGVKD. This CDR3 has 11 amino acids. The CDR3 DNA reads TGTGCCAGCAGTTACCAAGGGGAGCTGTTTTTT. This sequence encodes CASSYQGELFF.

The genes are TRBV19 and TRBJ1-4; D is unclear. This CDR3 is built from 15 residues. The germline V gene encodes CDR1 LNHDA and CDR2 SQIVND (reference sequence). Deletions cut 5 bases from V and 0 bases from J, with 10 bases between. The CDR3 DNA follows: TGTGCCAGTAGTCCCAACCGAGCAACTAATGAAAAACTGTTTTTT. Its translation is CASSPNRATNEKLFF.

This clonotype came up a few times. The rearrangement uses TRBV4-3 and TRBJ1-5; D remains unclear. This CDR3 is 13 amino acids long. Germline loops: CDR1 LGHNA, CDR2 YSLEER. V was clipped by 0 bases and J by 5 bases, with 5 bases between them. CDR3 bases: TGCGCCAGCAGCCAAGATGGTTATCAGCCCCAGCATTTT. As protein: CASSQDGYQPQHF.

The chain carries TRBV25-1 and TRBJ1-1; 8 bases align to TRBD1. CDR1 and CDR2 (germline): MGHDK, SYGVNS. The CDR3 contains 16 residues. The V and J ends lost 5 bases and 4 bases, in that order; junction bases with no gene match: 12. CDR3 coding DNA: TGTGCCAGCAGTCCCCTTCAGACAGGGGTGAGCACTGAAGCTTTCTTT. Its protein is CASSPLQTGVSTEAFF.

This clonotype came up many times. The gene calls are TRBV4-3 and TRBJ1-1, with D possibly TRBD1 on 5 matching bases. Germline CDR1 is LGHNA and CDR2 is YSLEER. The CDR3 has 13 residues. Trimming left V 4 bases short and J 8 bases short, with 14 bases between. The CDR3 DNA reads TGCGCCAGCAGCCTAACGGGACGGGCCGAAGCTTTCTTT. Translated, it gives CASSLTGRAEAFF.

The chain uses TRBV7-9 and TRBJ1-1; TRBD1 is a possible D gene (5 bases). Germline V gene sequence: CDR1 SEHNR, CDR2 FQNEAQ (reference sequence). The CDR3 covers 16 residues. Trimming took off 5 bases at V and 3 bases at J, with 19 bases between the two ends. The chain's CDR3 is CASSPNPGEMDTEAFF. CDR3 DNA sequence: TGTGCCAGCAGCCCTAATCCGGGGGAGATGGACACTGAAGCTTTCTTT.

This sequence joins TRBV2 and TRBJ1-2, with no clear D. CDR3 length: 17 amino acids. Germline V gene sequence: CDR1 SNHLY, CDR2 FYNNEI. The V end lost 11 bases, the J end lost 7 bases, and 32 bases lay between the germline ends. DNA for the CDR3: TGTGCCGGCTCACCGCCCTCTCGAGTAGTGGCCTATGGTGGCTACACCTTC. It translates to CAGSPPSRVVAYGGYTF.

Only a few counts were recorded for this clonotype. The chain has TRBV12-3 or TRBV12-4 and TRBJ1-4; D not resolved. Trimming removed 5 bases from V and 6 bases from J, with 13 bases in between. The CDR3 is 14 residues long. This CDR3 is CASSEAPVHEKLFF. The CDR3 DNA sequence: TGTGCCAGCAGTGAGGCCCCTGTACATGAAAAACTGTTTTTT.

The chain joins TRBV6-4 to TRBJ2-7; D may be TRBD2 (6 bases). Germline CDR1 is MRHNA and CDR2 is SNTAGT. This CDR3 contains 14 residues. Trimming left V 3 bases short and J 6 bases short, with 15 bases between. The CDR3 is CASSENPYGGEQYF. CDR3 coding DNA: TGTGCCAGCAGTGAAAATCCCTACGGGGGCGAGCAGTACTTC.

V and J are TRBV10-3 and TRBJ1-1; D might be TRBD1 (5 bases). Germline assignment: CDR1 ENHRY and CDR2 SYGVKD. The CDR3 spans 11 residues. V was shortened by 7 bases and J by 9 bases, with 12 bases between the two germline ends. The CDR3 region is CAITQGPQAFF. CDR3 nucleotides: TGTGCCATCACGCAGGGCCCTCAAGCTTTCTTT.

CDR3 protein: CASSSQGQHNQPQHF. The CDR3 DNA is TGCGCCAGCAGCTCCCAGGGACAACACAATCAGCCCCAGCATTTT. The chain is built from TRBV10-2 and TRBJ1-5; TRBD1 is a possible D gene (6 bases). Germline-derived CDR1 and CDR2 are WSHSY and SAAADI. V shed 6 bases and J shed 3 bases, with 15 bases lying between them. The CDR3 covers 15 residues.

This clonotype turned up a few times. The V call is TRBV25-1, the J call TRBJ2-2; unclear D gene. The germline gives CDR1 MGHDK, CDR2 SYGVNS. The CDR3 is 13 amino acids. V lost 5 bases, J lost 7 bases, and 11 bases lay in between. The CDR3 DNA reads as TGTGCCAGCAGTCGGTCCTCTGGCGGGGAGCTGTTTTTT. It translates to CASSRSSGGELFF.

There are many counts of this clonotype. The chain carries TRBV20-1 and TRBJ1-6; the D gene is possibly TRBD1 (5 bases). Trimming removed 1 base at V and 6 bases at J, with 16 bases between. CDR1 and CDR2 from the germline V gene are DFQATT and SNEGSKA (reference sequence). CDR3 size: 16 residues. The CDR3 region has the DNA TGCAGTGCTAGAGCCTTTTCGGGTGGGGGTAATTCACCCCTCCACTTT. Protein: CSARAFSGGGNSPLHF.

This clonotype was counted many times. J is TRBJ1-2 and V is TRBV7-9; D is unclear. CDR3 length equals 13 residues. V lost 1 base to trimming and J lost 8 bases, with 11 bases between them. Looked up from germline, CDR1 is SEHNR and CDR2 is FQNEAQ (reference sequence). CDR3 nucleotide sequence: TGTGCCAGCAGCTTAGGAGAGATCGGGGGCTACACCTTC. This sequence encodes CASSLGEIGGYTF.

This clonotype was observed a handful of times. V is TRBV12-3 or TRBV12-4 and J is TRBJ2-3; 8 nucleotides agree with TRBD2. V trimming: 2 bases; J trimming: 2 bases; junction bases outside the gene matches: 6. This CDR3 has 16 residues. The CDR3 sequence: CASSLQSGRDTDTQYF. The DNA for the CDR3 is TGTGCCAGCAGTTTACAGAGCGGGAGAGACACAGATACGCAGTATTTT.

Many counts were recorded for this clonotype. The gene calls are TRBV5-6 and TRBJ2-5; 10 positions match TRBD1. Germline CDR1 SGHDT, CDR2 YYEEEE. The ends lost 4 bases at V and 3 bases at J; junction bases unmatched: 3. This CDR3 has 14 amino acids. In DNA form, the CDR3 reads TGTGCCAGCAGCCCGGGACAGGGGAAAGAGACCCAGTACTTC. This translates into CASSPGQGKETQYF.